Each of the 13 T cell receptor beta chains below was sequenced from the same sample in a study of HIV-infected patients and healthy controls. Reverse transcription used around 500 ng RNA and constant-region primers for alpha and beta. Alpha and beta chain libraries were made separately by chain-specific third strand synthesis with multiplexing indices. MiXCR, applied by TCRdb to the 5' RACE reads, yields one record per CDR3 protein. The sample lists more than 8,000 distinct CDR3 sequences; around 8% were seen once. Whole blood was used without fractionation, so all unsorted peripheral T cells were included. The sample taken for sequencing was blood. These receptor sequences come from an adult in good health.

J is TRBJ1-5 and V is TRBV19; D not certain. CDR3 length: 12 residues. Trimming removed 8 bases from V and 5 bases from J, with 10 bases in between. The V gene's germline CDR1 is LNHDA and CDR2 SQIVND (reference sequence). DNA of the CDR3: TGTGCCAGTGGTTGGAGTGATCAGCCCCAGCATTTT. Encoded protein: CASGWSDQPQHF.

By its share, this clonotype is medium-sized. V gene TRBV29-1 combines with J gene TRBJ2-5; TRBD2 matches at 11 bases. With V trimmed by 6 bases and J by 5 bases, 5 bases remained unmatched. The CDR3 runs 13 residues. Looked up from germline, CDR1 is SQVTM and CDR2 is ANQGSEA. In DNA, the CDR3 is TGCAGCGTGTTTACTAGCGGGAGCGAGACCCAGTACTTC. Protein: CSVFTSGSETQYF.

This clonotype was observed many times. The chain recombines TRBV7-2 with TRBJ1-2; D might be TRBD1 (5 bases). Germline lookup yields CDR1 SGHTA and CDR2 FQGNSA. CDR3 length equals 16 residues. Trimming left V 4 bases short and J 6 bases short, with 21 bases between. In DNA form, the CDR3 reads TGTGCCAGCAGCTCGGGACGGCTAACTATAATCCATGGCTACACCTTC. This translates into CASSSGRLTIIHGYTF.

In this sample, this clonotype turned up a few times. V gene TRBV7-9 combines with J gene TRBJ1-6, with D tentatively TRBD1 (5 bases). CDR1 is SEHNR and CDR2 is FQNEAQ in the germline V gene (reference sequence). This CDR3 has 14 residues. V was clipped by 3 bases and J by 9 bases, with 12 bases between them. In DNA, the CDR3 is TGTGCCAGCAGCTTCGACAGCTTAAGTTCACCCCTCCACTTT. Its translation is CASSFDSLSSPLHF.

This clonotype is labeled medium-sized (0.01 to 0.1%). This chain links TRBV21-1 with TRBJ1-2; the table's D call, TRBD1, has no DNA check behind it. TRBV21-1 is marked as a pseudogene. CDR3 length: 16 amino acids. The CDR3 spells CASSIQDRGNNYGYTF. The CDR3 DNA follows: TGTGCCAGCAGCATTCAGGACAGGGGGAATAACTATGGCTACACCTTC.

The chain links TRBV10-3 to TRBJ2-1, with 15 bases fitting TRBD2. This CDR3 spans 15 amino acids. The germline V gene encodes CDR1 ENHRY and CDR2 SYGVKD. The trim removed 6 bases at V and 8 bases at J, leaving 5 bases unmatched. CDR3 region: CAIRVGLAGGYEQFF. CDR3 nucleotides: TGTGCCATCAGAGTCGGACTAGCGGGAGGGTATGAGCAGTTCTTC.

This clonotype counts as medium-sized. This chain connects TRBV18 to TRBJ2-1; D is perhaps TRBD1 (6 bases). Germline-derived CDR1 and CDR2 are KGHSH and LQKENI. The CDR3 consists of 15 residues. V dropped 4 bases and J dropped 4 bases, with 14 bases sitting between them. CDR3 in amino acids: CASSLLKGEYNEQFF. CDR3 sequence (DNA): TGTGCCAGCTCACTATTGAAGGGGGAGTACAATGAGCAGTTCTTC.

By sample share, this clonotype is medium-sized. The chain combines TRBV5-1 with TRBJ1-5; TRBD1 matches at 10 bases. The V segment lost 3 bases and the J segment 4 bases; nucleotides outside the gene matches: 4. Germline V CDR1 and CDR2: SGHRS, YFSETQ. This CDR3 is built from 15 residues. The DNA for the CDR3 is TGCGCCAGCAGCTCTGACAGGGGGCATAATCAGCCCCAGCATTTT. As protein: CASSSDRGHNQPQHF.

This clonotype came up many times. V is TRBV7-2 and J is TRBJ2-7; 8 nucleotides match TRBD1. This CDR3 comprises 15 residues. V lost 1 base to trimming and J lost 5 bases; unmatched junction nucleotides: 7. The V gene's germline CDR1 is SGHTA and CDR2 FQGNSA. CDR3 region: CASSLDSRGQNEQYF. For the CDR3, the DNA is TGTGCCAGCAGCTTAGATTCCAGGGGGCAAAACGAGCAGTACTTC. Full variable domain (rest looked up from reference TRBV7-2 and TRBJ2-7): GAGVSQSPSNKVTEKGKDVELRCDPISGHTALYWYRQSLGQGLEFLIYFQGNSAPDKSGLPSDRFSAERTGGSVSTLTIQRTQQEDSAVYLCASSLDSRGQNEQYFGPGTRLTVT.

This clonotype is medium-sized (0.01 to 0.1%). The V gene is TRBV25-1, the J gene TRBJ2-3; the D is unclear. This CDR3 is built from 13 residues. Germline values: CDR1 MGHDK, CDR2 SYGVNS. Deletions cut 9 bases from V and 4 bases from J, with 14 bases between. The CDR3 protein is CASMALLADTQYF. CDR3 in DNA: TGTGCCAGTATGGCTCTATTGGCAGATACGCAGTATTTT.

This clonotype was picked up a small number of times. The DNA of the CDR3 is TGCAGCGTTGAAGACATAGCGGGGGGGCACAATGAGCAGTTCTTC. Amino acids: CSVEDIAGGHNEQFF. This rearrangement joins TRBV29-1 to TRBJ2-1; 11 bases match TRBD2. Trimming took 0 bases from V and 5 from J; bases not matched to a gene: 3. CDR1 SQVTM and CDR2 ANQGSEA come from the germline V gene. This CDR3 has 15 residues.

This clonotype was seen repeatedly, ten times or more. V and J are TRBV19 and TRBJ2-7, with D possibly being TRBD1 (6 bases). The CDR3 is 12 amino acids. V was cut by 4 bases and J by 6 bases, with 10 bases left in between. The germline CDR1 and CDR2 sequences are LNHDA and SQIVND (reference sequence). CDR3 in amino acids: CASSKGGPEQYF. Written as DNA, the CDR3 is TGTGCCAGTAGTAAAGGGGGTCCCGAGCAGTACTTC.

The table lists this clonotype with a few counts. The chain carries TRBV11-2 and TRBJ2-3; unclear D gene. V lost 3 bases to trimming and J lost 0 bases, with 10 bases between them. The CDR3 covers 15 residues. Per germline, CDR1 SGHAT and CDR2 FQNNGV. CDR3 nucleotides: TGTGCCAGCAGCTTCAGCCTTTCTAGCACAGATACGCAGTATTTT. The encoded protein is CASSFSLSSTDTQYF.